The 28 T cell receptor beta chains listed next were all sequenced from one sample in a study of blood T cell repertoires in COVID-19. Here immunoSEQ multiplex PCR was the method, and the copy in TCRdb shows in-frame clones only, minus some. The sample includes approximately 240,000 clones, about 89% of them seen just once. The specimen was PBMCs or T cells enriched from blood (not recorded which). These receptor sequences come from a woman aged 18-35 years who had recovered from COVID-19.

This clone was recorded only once. J is TRBJ2-5 and V is TRBV29-1, with D possibly being TRBD1 (7 bases). Per the germline V gene, CDR1 is SQVTM and CDR2 is ANQGSEA. The CDR3 runs 15 residues. V lost 5 bases and J lost 1, with 17 bases in between. The CDR3 spells CSVQGGRPAQETQYF. The DNA for the CDR3 is TGCAGCGTTCAGGGGGGAAGACCGGCCCAAGAGACCCAGTACTTC. The entire variable domain, with the rest obtained from reference TRBV29-1 and TRBJ2-5, is as follows: SAVISQKPSRDICQRGTSLTIQCQVDSQVTMMFWYRQQPGQSLTLIATANQGSEATYESGFVIDKFPISRPNLTFSTLTVSNMSPEDSSIYLCSVQGGRPAQETQYFGPGTRLLVL.

The chain links TRBV4-2 to TRBJ1-2; D perhaps matches TRBD1 (6 bases). Germline V gene lookup returns CDR1 LGHNA and CDR2 YNFKEQ. V gave up 3 bases and J gave up 4 bases, with 18 bases separating them. The CDR3 covers 16 residues. CDR3 nucleotides: TGTGCCAGCAGCCAGGGAATAAACAGGGAAGGCTATGGCTACACCTTC. Its translation: CASSQGINREGYGYTF.

The J gene is TRBJ1-5, the V gene TRBV7-9; D is ambiguous. The CDR3 is 13 amino acids. Trimming left V 4 bases short and J 0 bases short, with 4 bases between. Germline V CDR1 and CDR2: SEHNR, FQNEAQ (reference sequence). The CDR3 nucleotides are TGTGCCAGCAGCTATTATAGCAATCAGCCCCAGCATTTT. Protein sequence: CASSYYSNQPQHF.

This chain uses TRBV12-5 with TRBJ2-1; 12 bases are a match to TRBD2. The V segment lost 1 base and the J segment 3 bases; nucleotides outside the gene matches: 7. The CDR3 loop spans 18 amino acids. Germline CDR1 reads LGHNT; CDR2 reads FRNRAP. CDR3 loop: CASGLGTSGDAVYNEQFF. CDR3 sequence (DNA): TGTGCTAGTGGTTTGGGGACTAGCGGGGATGCGGTCTACAATGAGCAGTTCTTC.

The chain recombines TRBV28 with TRBJ1-5; 7 nucleotides match TRBD1. V was pared by 2 bases and J by 2 bases, with 0 bases of the junction left unmatched. CDR3 size: 14 residues. Germline values: CDR1 MDHEN, CDR2 SYDVKM. The CDR3 protein is CASSLGTGNQPQHF. The CDR3 region has the DNA TGTGCCAGCAGTTTAGGGACAGGCAATCAGCCCCAGCATTTT.

This clone was seen once. The rearrangement uses TRBV19 and TRBJ1-2; 8 bases are shared with TRBD1. The germline gives CDR1 LNHDA, CDR2 SQIVND (reference sequence). The CDR3 is 15 residues long. V gave up 6 bases and J gave up 0 bases; unmatched junction bases: 6. The CDR3 DNA reads as TGTGCCAGTAGAGACAGGGGCCGCGCTAACTATGGCTACACCTTC. Its protein product is CASRDRGRANYGYTF.

V and J are TRBV5-6 and TRBJ1-1; TRBD1 matches 9 bases. This CDR3 comprises 15 residues. In germline, CDR1 is SGHDT, CDR2 YYEEEE. Trimming at V came to 1 base and at J to 7 bases, leaving 8 bases not matched to a gene. CDR3 residues: CASSLLGTGRGEAFF. The CDR3 DNA follows: TGTGCCAGCAGCTTGTTAGGGACAGGGAGAGGTGAAGCTTTCTTT.

This clone showed up just once. CDR3 DNA: TGTGCCAGCAGCCAACTTAGCGCCGGGACAGGGGCCTATGGCTACACCTTC. Translated: CASSQLSAGTGAYGYTF. This chain joins TRBV3-1 (or the pseudogene TRBV3-2) and TRBJ1-2; 10 bases line up with TRBD1. In germline, CDR1 is LGHDT, CDR2 YNNKEL (reference sequence). The length of the CDR3 is 17 residues. J gave up 4 bases and V 2 bases, and 10 bases lay outside the gene matches.

V gene TRBV20-1 combines with J gene TRBJ2-7, with TRBD1 identical over 7 bases. The CDR3 covers 11 residues. J lost 5 bases, V lost 2 bases, and 0 bases had no gene match. CDR1 and CDR2 from the germline V gene are DFQATT and SNEGSKA (reference sequence). For the CDR3, the DNA is TGCAGTGCTAGACAGGGGGACGAGCAGTACTTC. This encodes CSARQGDEQYF.

The chain carries TRBV9 and TRBJ2-1; 13 nucleotides line up with TRBD2. Germline loops: CDR1 SGDLS, CDR2 YYNGEE. Germline trimming cut 3 bases from V and 7 bases from J; bases unmatched to any gene: 16. The CDR3 spans 19 residues. CDR3 protein: CASSEPPWTSGSLKNEQFF. The CDR3 DNA follows: TGTGCCAGCAGCGAGCCCCCTTGGACTAGCGGGAGTCTAAAGAATGAGCAGTTCTTC. Based on the CDR3 plus reference TRBV9 and TRBJ2-1, the full variable domain is DSGVTQTPKHLITATGQRVTLRCSPRSGDLSVYWYQQSLDQGLQFLIQYYNGEERAKGNILERFSAQQFPDLHSELNLSSLELGDSALYFCASSEPPWTSGSLKNEQFFGPGTRLTVL.

This chain uses TRBV9 with TRBJ2-1; 10 bases fit TRBD1. Germline V gene data show CDR1 as SGDLS and CDR2 as YYNGEE. Germline trimming cut 4 bases from V and 8 bases from J; bases unmatched to any gene: 6. This CDR3 region has 14 residues. In DNA, the CDR3 is TGTGCCAGCAGCTCGTCCGGGACAGGGGATGAGCAGTTCTTC. This sequence encodes CASSSSGTGDEQFF.

The chain combines TRBV6-5 with TRBJ1-1; unclear D gene. Trimming cost V 4 bases and J 9 bases, with 9 bases left between them. The CDR3 extends over 11 amino acids. Germline V gives CDR1 MNHEY, CDR2 SVGAGI. In nucleotides, the CDR3 is TGTGCCAGCAGTTCCACGGTCAAAGCTTTCTTT. Its protein is CASSSTVKAFF.

This chain links TRBV4-1 with TRBJ1-3; tentatively, D is TRBD1 (5 bases). CDR1 MGHRA and CDR2 YSYEKL come from the germline V gene. V gave up 0 bases and J gave up 6 bases, with 9 bases separating them. The CDR3 contains 14 residues. Here the CDR3 DNA reads TGCGCCAGCAGCCAAGAAGTAGGGGTAAACACCATATATTTT. It translates to CASSQEVGVNTIYF.

V gene TRBV24-1 combines with J gene TRBJ1-1, with TRBD1 identical over 7 bases. From germline, CDR1 is KGHDR and CDR2 SFDVKD. The CDR3 covers 13 residues. V lost 3 bases to trimming and J lost 11 bases; unmatched junction nucleotides: 8. This chain's CDR3 is CATSDPGTAGAFF. The CDR3 DNA reads as TGTGCCACCAGTGATCCAGGGACAGCCGGCGCTTTCTTT.

This chain connects TRBV10-3 to TRBJ2-3; possibly TRBD2 for D (6 bases). Germline-derived CDR1 and CDR2 are ENHRY and SYGVKD. Trimming left V 2 bases short and J 2 bases short, with 11 bases between. This CDR3 spans 15 amino acids. In nucleotides, the CDR3 is TGTGCCATCAGTGAGGGTGCGGGGTACACAGATACGCAGTATTTT. Its translation is CAISEGAGYTDTQYF.

In its sample, this clone was seen once. This chain joins TRBV28 and TRBJ1-3; possible D gene TRBD1, 6 bases. From germline, CDR1 is MDHEN and CDR2 SYDVKM. V gave up 7 bases and J gave up 2 bases, with 9 bases separating them. The CDR3 is made up of 13 amino acids. The DNA for the CDR3 is TGTGCCAGCATGGACAGCGCTGGAAACACCATATATTTT. It codes for CASMDSAGNTIYF.

In its sample, this clone was seen a few times. The genes are TRBV4-1 and TRBJ2-7, with 11 bases that match TRBD2. The ends lost 2 bases at V and 2 bases at J; junction bases unmatched: 5. Germline-derived CDR1 and CDR2 are MGHRA and YSYEKL. The CDR3 is made up of 16 amino acids. The CDR3 spells CASSQPTSGAPYEQYF. DNA for the CDR3: TGCGCCAGCAGCCAACCGACTAGCGGGGCCCCCTACGAGCAGTACTTC.

The CDR3 sequence: CASSIPPGLAGGDEQFF. CDR3 bases: TGTGCCAGCAGTATCCCCCCGGGACTAGCGGGAGGGGATGAGCAGTTCTTC. This chain joins TRBV28 and TRBJ2-1, with 16 bases matching TRBD2. Germline-derived CDR1 and CDR2 are MDHEN and SYDVKM. The V gene end was trimmed by 5 bases and the J gene end by 8 bases; junction bases not matched to a gene: 9. The CDR3 extends over 17 amino acids.

The chain combines TRBV6-5 with TRBJ1-6, with D hard to call. From germline, CDR1 is MNHEY and CDR2 SVGAGI. This CDR3 has 13 residues. Trimming cost V 2 bases and J 10 bases, with 9 bases left between them. The CDR3 nucleotides read TGTGCCAGCAGTTACGAGGGATACTCACCCCTCCACTTT. It is translated as CASSYEGYSPLHF.

This chain joins TRBV5-6 and TRBJ2-7, with 10 bases lining up with TRBD1. This CDR3 region has 14 residues. The V segment lost 4 bases and the J segment 9 bases; nucleotides outside the gene matches: 10. The germline CDR1 and CDR2 sequences are SGHDT and YYEEEE. CDR3 in DNA: TGTGCCAGCAGCCCCGGGACAGGGGTTCACAGGCAGTACTTC. Translating it yields CASSPGTGVHRQYF.

The chain links TRBV7-2 to TRBJ1-2; 9 nucleotides align to TRBD1. V lost 5 bases and J lost 2; bases outside the gene matches: 6. The germline V gene encodes CDR1 SGHTA and CDR2 FQGNSA. This CDR3 has 15 residues. CDR3 bases: TGTGCCAGCAGCCAGGGACAGGGTTTGAACTATGGCTACACCTTC. As protein: CASSQGQGLNYGYTF.

The chain recombines TRBV7-8 with TRBJ1-6; the D gene is possibly TRBD1 (5 bases). This CDR3 spans 15 amino acids. The germline V gene encodes CDR1 SGHVS and CDR2 FQNEAQ. V lost 4 bases and J lost 10, with 17 bases in between. CDR3 nucleotides: TGTGCCAGCAGCTCAGCCGGGACCGGGAGCTCACCCCTCCACTTT. Translating gives CASSSAGTGSSPLHF.

The gene calls are TRBV2 and TRBJ2-3, with 7 bases identical to TRBD2. The CDR3 consists of 17 residues. In germline, CDR1 is SNHLY, CDR2 FYNNEI. V trimming: 5 bases; J trimming: 0 bases; junction bases outside the gene matches: 11. The CDR3, as DNA: TGTGCCAGCAGTATAATTCTTACGGGAGGCAGCACAGATACGCAGTATTTT. This translates into CASSIILTGGSTDTQYF.

This clone has a single count. The chain uses TRBV6-5 and TRBJ2-7; 8 bases align to TRBD1. The ends lost 0 bases at V and 5 bases at J; junction bases unmatched: 6. This CDR3 region has 15 residues. Germline V gene sequence: CDR1 MNHEY, CDR2 SVGAGI. For the CDR3, the DNA is TGTGCCAGCAGTTACTCAGCGGCAGGGGGCCACGAGCAGTACTTC. This gives the protein CASSYSAAGGHEQYF.

V gene TRBV4-1 combines with J gene TRBJ2-5; 13 bases align to TRBD2. J gave up 4 bases and V 2 bases, and 7 bases lay outside the gene matches. The V gene's germline CDR1 is MGHRA and CDR2 YSYEKL. The CDR3 contains 17 residues. The CDR3 here is CASSQQTSGRAGETQYF. CDR3 DNA sequence: TGCGCCAGCAGCCAACAAACTAGCGGGAGGGCCGGAGAGACCCAGTACTTC.

The chain has TRBV27 and TRBJ2-7; weak D call: TRBD1 (5 bases). CDR1 and CDR2 (germline): MNHEY, SMNVEV (reference sequence). Trimming pared 6 bases from V and 6 bases from J, leaving 18 bases between. CDR3 size: 14 residues. The CDR3 protein is CASSQITGVGEQYF. Here the CDR3 DNA reads TGTGCCAGCAGCCAGATAACAGGAGTAGGCGAGCAGTACTTC.

The CDR3 region is CASSRQGETSPLHF. The CDR3, as DNA: TGTGCCAGCAGTAGACAGGGGGAGACTTCACCCCTCCACTTT. V and J are TRBV6-5 and TRBJ1-6; the match to TRBD1 covers 9 bases. Looked up from germline, CDR1 is MNHEY and CDR2 is SVGAGI. CDR3 size: 14 residues. The V segment lost 5 bases and the J segment 9 bases; nucleotides outside the gene matches: 5.

The rearrangement links TRBV5-1 to TRBJ2-1; 10 positions agree with TRBD2. Trimming at V came to 4 bases and at J to 0 bases, leaving 7 bases not matched to a gene. CDR1 SGHRS and CDR2 YFSETQ come from the germline V gene. The CDR3 has 17 residues. The CDR3 DNA sequence: TGCGCCAGCAGCCCGGGACTAGCGTTGAGCTCCTACAATGAGCAGTTCTTC. Its protein product is CASSPGLALSSYNEQFF.